The 2 T cell receptor beta chains below all came from one sample that was sequenced in a study of cytomegalovirus exposure and HLA in healthy donors. 13 Jbeta primers and 60 Vbeta primers were used for the PCR. The data were produced by immunoSEQ multiplex PCR, yet TCRdb's version contains in-frame clones alone and is incomplete. Among under 200,000 clones, 73% were seen once, and the ten largest hold approximately 1.8%. The sample taken for sequencing was PBMCs. These receptors were taken from a woman in her twenties or thirties in good health and CMV-seronegative.

The chain carries TRBV27 and TRBJ1-2; D is perhaps TRBD1 (5 bases). Looked up from germline, CDR1 is MNHEY and CDR2 is SMNVEV (reference sequence). V lost 0 bases to trimming and J lost 6 bases, with 17 bases between them. The CDR3 is made up of 16 amino acids. CDR3 sequence: CASSLSAGWSYDGYTF. The CDR3 DNA is TGTGCCAGCAGTTTATCGGCAGGGTGGAGTTATGATGGCTACACCTTC.

The rearrangement joins TRBV9 to TRBJ2-7, with 9 bases fitting TRBD1. Germline V gives CDR1 SGDLS, CDR2 YYNGEE. The CDR3 covers 15 residues. V dropped 3 bases and J dropped 3; count of bases not matched to a gene: 7. CDR3 region: CASSAGGQGIYEQYF. In nucleotides, the CDR3 is TGTGCCAGCAGCGCGGGGGGACAGGGAATCTACGAGCAGTACTTC.